The TCR beta chain described here comes from a study of PD-1 blockade in classical Hodgkin lymphoma. Turning to the study itself: Patients were treated with nivolumab at 3 mg/kg, and this was given intravenously every 2 weeks.

All the patients suffered relapse after autologous stem cell transplantation, and brentuximab vedotin exposure differed. In its sample, this clone is medium-sized. The antigen is not known. Sequencing was performed with immunoSEQ multiplex PCR; in TCRdb, only in-frame clones are kept and a portion is missing. The sample gives about 18,000 clones, over 80% of which show up once; roughly 22% is in the top ten. Notes on the study in general: With CD4+ cells, TCR diversity rose significantly by C4D1, but not with CD8+ cells. Healthy donors were reported to have higher baseline TCR diversity than newly diagnosed patients. Prior to therapy, complete responders displayed diversity much like that of newly diagnosed patients.

This sequence originates from a human donor with classical Hodgkin lymphoma. The specimen comprised peripheral blood mononuclear cells (PBMCs), sampled at baseline.

For the CDR3, the DNA is TGTGCCAGCAGTTTAGAGGCAGGGGTAGAGTACGAGCAGTACTTC. Protein product: CASSLEAGVEYEQYF. The chain has TRBV28 and TRBJ2-7, with TRBD1 as a possible D gene (6 bases). The V gene's germline CDR1 is MDHEN and CDR2 SYDVKM. Trimming cost V 2 bases and J 4 bases, with 15 bases left between them. The CDR3 extends over 15 amino acids.